These 15 T cell receptor beta chains share one sample of origin, sequenced in a study of TIL therapy for anti-PD-1-resistant metastatic lung cancer. Sequencing used immunoSEQ v3. Some clones are missing from TCRdb's copy, which holds only in-frame ones; the method was immunoSEQ multiplex PCR. This table has about 50,000 clones, 65% to 80% appearing once. The sample's time point: pre-treatment sample, taken before nivolumab and TIL therapy. Most excised metastases sampled were pleural nodules or supraclavicular lymph nodes. The source material was tumor tissue, sampled at baseline. The receptors here all came from a person between 25 and 79 years old with non-small cell lung cancer.

This clone was seen only a few times. This chain uses TRBV18 with TRBJ1-1; D call uncertain. V was clipped by 5 bases and J by 6 bases, with 13 bases between them. The CDR3 spans 13 residues. Germline V gene sequence: CDR1 KGHSH, CDR2 LQKENI. The CDR3 protein is CASSAIDGPEAFF. The CDR3 DNA follows: TGTGCCAGCTCAGCCATTGACGGGCCTGAAGCTTTCTTT.

Only one count was recorded for this clone. The rearrangement links TRBV11-2 to TRBJ1-5, with D possibly being TRBD1 (5 bases). Germline values: CDR1 SGHAT, CDR2 FQNNGV. V was cut by 3 bases and J by 4 bases, with 7 bases left in between. The CDR3 has 13 residues. The CDR3 DNA is TGTGCCAGCAGCTTCTCAGGGAATCAGCCCCAGCATTTT. It translates to CASSFSGNQPQHF.

This clone was seen a few times. The gene calls are TRBV6-1 and TRBJ2-7; 7 nucleotides align to TRBD1. In germline, CDR1 is MNHNS, CDR2 SASEGT. The CDR3 has 14 amino acids. The V segment lost 4 bases and the J segment 6 bases; nucleotides outside the gene matches: 9. CDR3 coding DNA: TGTGCCAGCAGTGCGGTCGGCCAGGGGGTCGAGCAGTACTTC. This sequence encodes CASSAVGQGVEQYF.

The V call is TRBV4-2, the J call TRBJ1-4; 10 bases line up with TRBD1. The germline V gene encodes CDR1 LGHNA and CDR2 YNFKEQ. Trimming removed 0 bases from V and 8 bases from J; junction bases left unmatched: 6. This CDR3 is built from 16 residues. The CDR3 DNA reads as TGTGCCAGCAGCCAAGACCCCGGGACAGGGGAAGAAAAACTGTTTTTT. Protein product: CASSQDPGTGEEKLFF.

V and J are TRBV7-9 and TRBJ2-2, with 11 positions matching TRBD2. Germline V lookup: CDR1 SEHNR, CDR2 FQNEAQ (reference sequence). The V segment lost 3 bases and the J segment 4 bases; nucleotides outside the gene matches: 4. The CDR3 covers 16 residues. The CDR3 DNA reads TGTGCCAGCAGCTTTCACCTAGCGGGGGGCACCGGGGAGCTGTTTTTT. This sequence encodes CASSFHLAGGTGELFF. Variable domain in full (rest from reference TRBV7-9 and TRBJ2-2): DTGVSQNPRHKITKRGQNVTFRCDPISEHNRLYWYRQTLGQGPEFLTYFQNEAQLEKSRLLSDRFSAERPKGSFSTLEIQRTEQGDSAMYLCASSFHLAGGTGELFFGEGSRLTVL.

This rearrangement joins TRBV2 to TRBJ2-2; 12 bases match TRBD1. The CDR3 sequence is 16 residues long. Germline V lookup: CDR1 SNHLY, CDR2 FYNNEI. With V trimmed by 3 bases and J by 7 bases, 6 bases remained unmatched. CDR3 sequence reads: CASSDPGQGAVGELFF. The CDR3 DNA is TGTGCCAGCAGTGATCCGGGACAGGGGGCCGTCGGGGAGCTGTTTTTT.

The chain joins TRBV11-2 to TRBJ1-1; D unresolved. This CDR3 spans 13 amino acids. Trimming pared 5 bases from V and 11 bases from J, leaving 18 bases between. Germline V gives CDR1 SGHAT, CDR2 FQNNGV. The chain's CDR3 is CASSPPMDQTAFF. CDR3 bases: TGTGCCAGCAGCCCGCCCATGGACCAGACCGCTTTCTTT.

V usage is TRBV19 and J usage is TRBJ2-1; 10 bases are a match to TRBD2. The V segment lost 6 bases and the J segment 0 bases; nucleotides outside the gene matches: 11. There are 18 residues in the CDR3. In germline, CDR1 is LNHDA, CDR2 SQIVND (reference sequence). The CDR3 is CASSELAGGRRSYNEQFF. The CDR3 nucleotides are TGTGCCAGTAGCGAGTTAGCGGGAGGACGACGCTCCTACAATGAGCAGTTCTTC.

The chain is built from TRBV6-1 and TRBJ2-1; TRBD1 matches at 8 bases. The V gene end was trimmed by 3 bases and the J gene end by 3 bases; junction bases not matched to a gene: 4. CDR3 length: 15 residues. Germline V gives CDR1 MNHNS, CDR2 SASEGT. The DNA for the CDR3 is TGTGCCAGCAGTGATGGACAGGGTGGCTACAATGAGCAGTTCTTC. Amino acids: CASSDGQGGYNEQFF.

J is TRBJ2-7 and V is TRBV5-4; 9 bases agree with TRBD1. CDR1 and CDR2 from the germline V gene are SGHNT and YYREEE (reference sequence). J gave up 0 bases and V 4 bases, and 2 bases lay outside the gene matches. The CDR3 runs 14 residues. CDR3 protein: CASSMGQGSYEQYF. CDR3 DNA: TGTGCCAGCAGCATGGGACAGGGCTCCTACGAGCAGTACTTC.

V is TRBV10-3 and J is TRBJ2-2; 9 nucleotides align to TRBD1. The CDR3 runs to 14 residues. V trimming: 6 bases; J trimming: 5 bases; junction bases outside the gene matches: 4. CDR1 and CDR2 (germline): ENHRY, SYGVKD. The CDR3 spells CAIRSDRGTGELFF. DNA of the CDR3: TGTGCCATCAGGTCTGACAGGGGGACCGGGGAGCTGTTTTTT.

Only a few counts were recorded for this clone. The chain couples TRBV30 to TRBJ1-6; D uncertain. Between the trimmed V and J ends, which lost 5 bases and 7 bases, there was a span of 9 bases. Germline loops: CDR1 GTSNPN, CDR2 SVGIG (reference sequence). This CDR3 region has 12 residues. The CDR3 coding sequence is TGTGCCTGGGGGTCCAACAATTCACCCCTCCACTTT. Translation: CAWGSNNSPLHF.

V usage is TRBV28 and J usage is TRBJ1-5; D is ambiguous. V was cut by 2 bases and J by 5 bases, with 13 bases left in between. CDR3 length equals 15 residues. CDR1 and CDR2 (germline): MDHEN, SYDVKM. This chain's CDR3 is CASSLMVVGDQPQHF. The CDR3 bases are TGTGCCAGCAGTTTAATGGTAGTCGGGGATCAGCCCCAGCATTTT.

The J gene is TRBJ2-7, the V gene TRBV6-1; 8 bases map to TRBD1. CDR3 length: 15 residues. V gave up 3 bases and J gave up 4 bases; unmatched junction bases: 8. The germline gives CDR1 MNHNS, CDR2 SASEGT. This CDR3 is CASSELWTGRYEQYF. DNA of the CDR3: TGTGCCAGCAGTGAGCTCTGGACAGGGAGGTACGAGCAGTACTTC.

The chain recombines TRBV6-6 with TRBJ2-3, with 7 positions matching TRBD1. The V and J ends lost 5 bases and 9 bases, in that order; junction bases with no gene match: 11. Germline V lookup: CDR1 MNHNY, CDR2 SVGAGI (reference sequence). The CDR3 is made up of 14 amino acids. CDR3 loop: CASSTTGRGKTQYF. The CDR3, as DNA: TGTGCCAGCAGTACCACCGGCAGGGGGAAAACGCAGTATTTT.